A single sample is the source of the 25 T cell receptor beta chains below, sequenced in a study of cytomegalovirus exposure and HLA in healthy donors. PCR was performed using 60 Vbeta and 13 Jbeta primers. Data came from immunoSEQ multiplex PCR; TCRdb stores just in-frame clones and leaves some out. The sample shows approximately 110,000 clones, around 84% of them seen only once. The sequenced sample was PBMCs. The origin of the receptors is a man younger than 40 in good health and CMV-seronegative.

The rearrangement joins TRBV10-1 to TRBJ2-7; D possibly corresponds to TRBD2 (6 bases). The CDR3 has 14 residues. Germline CDR1 and CDR2: WNHNN and SYGVQD (reference sequence). Trimming stripped 3 bases from V and 5 bases from J, with 14 bases between. The CDR3 loop is CASSEGTPWDEQYF. As DNA, the CDR3 is TGCGCCAGCAGTGAAGGGACTCCTTGGGACGAGCAGTACTTC.

This rearrangement joins TRBV15 to TRBJ2-3, with a possible D match to TRBD2 (6 bases). The germline V and J ends were trimmed by 2 bases and 1 base, with 16 bases remaining between them. The CDR3 covers 17 residues. Germline V gene data show CDR1 as LNHNV and CDR2 as YYDKDF (reference sequence). CDR3 sequence (DNA): TGTGCCACCAGCAGATCCTCACTAGCAACCCGCACAGATACGCAGTATTTT. This codes for CATSRSSLATRTDTQYF.

The chain carries TRBV6-5 and TRBJ2-4; 7 bases map to TRBD1. Germline V lookup: CDR1 MNHEY, CDR2 SVGAGI. The trim removed 2 bases at V and 9 bases at J, leaving 10 bases unmatched. This CDR3 comprises 15 residues. The CDR3 region is CASSYNDREGGIQYF. CDR3 sequence (DNA): TGTGCCAGCAGTTACAACGACAGGGAAGGAGGCATTCAGTACTTC.

This chain uses TRBV7-2 with TRBJ2-5, with 15 bases matching TRBD2. This CDR3 region has 15 residues. Germline CDR1 is SGHTA and CDR2 is FQGNSA. The trim removed 5 bases at V and 5 bases at J, leaving 3 bases unmatched. Here the CDR3 DNA reads TGTGCCAGCAGCCCCGGGACTAGCGGGAGGGAGACCCAGTACTTC. Translating it yields CASSPGTSGRETQYF.

The chain uses TRBV4-3 and TRBJ2-2; 7 bases agree with TRBD1. This CDR3 has 15 residues. Unmatched junction bases numbered 3, after V lost 0 bases and J lost 5 bases. CDR1 LGHNA and CDR2 YSLEER come from the germline V gene. The CDR3 coding sequence is TGCGCCAGCAGCCAAGACCGACAGGGAACCGGGGAGCTGTTTTTT. This codes for CASSQDRQGTGELFF.

This clone was observed once. The rearrangement joins TRBV5-1 to TRBJ2-2; 8 bases agree with TRBD1. J lost 2 bases, V lost 0 bases, and 12 bases had no gene match. The CDR3 extends over 19 amino acids. Germline V lookup: CDR1 SGHRS, CDR2 YFSETQ. Here the CDR3 DNA reads TGCGCCAGCAGCTTGGTGGCAGGGGGCCGTACCCTAAACACCGGGGAGCTGTTTTTT. Its translation: CASSLVAGGRTLNTGELFF.

The genes are TRBV27 and TRBJ1-5, with D unclear. This CDR3 spans 15 amino acids. Per the germline V gene, CDR1 is MNHEY and CDR2 is SMNVEV (reference sequence). The V end lost 5 bases, the J end lost 0 bases, and 11 bases lay between the germline ends. DNA for the CDR3: TGTGCCAGCAGTCGAAACGCGAATAGCAATCAGCCCCAGCATTTT. Protein sequence: CASSRNANSNQPQHF.

V and J are TRBV2 and TRBJ2-7; 7 bases fit TRBD2. J lost 2 bases, V lost 8 bases, and 9 bases had no gene match. Germline V lookup: CDR1 SNHLY, CDR2 FYNNEI. This CDR3 is 14 amino acids long. The CDR3 is CASQEWEGPYEQYF. The CDR3 DNA reads as TGTGCCAGCCAAGAGTGGGAGGGACCCTACGAGCAGTACTTC. Filled out from reference TRBV2 and TRBJ2-7, the complete variable domain reads EPEVTQTPSHQVTQMGQEVILRCVPISNHLYFYWYRQILGQKVEFLVSFYNNEISEKSEIFDDQFSVERPDGSNFTLKIRSTKLEDSAMYFCASQEWEGPYEQYFGPGTRLTVT.

The chain uses TRBV28 and TRBJ2-7; 8 bases are shared with TRBD1. The V gene end was trimmed by 3 bases and the J gene end by 2 bases; junction bases not matched to a gene: 6. Germline V lookup: CDR1 MDHEN, CDR2 SYDVKM. The CDR3 consists of 15 residues. CDR3 nucleotide sequence: TGTGCCAGCAGTTTTTGGGGGACAGGAACCTACGAGCAGTACTTC. It is translated as CASSFWGTGTYEQYF.

The chain links TRBV27 to TRBJ2-3; D ambiguous. Germline-derived CDR1 and CDR2 are MNHEY and SMNVEV (reference sequence). Trimming removed 2 bases from V and 1 base from J, with 19 bases in between. The CDR3 length is 18 residues. The chain's CDR3 is CASSLVLDGFSGTDTQYF. The CDR3 DNA sequence: TGTGCCAGCAGTTTAGTGCTAGACGGGTTCTCTGGCACAGATACGCAGTATTTT.

This chain uses TRBV6-1 with TRBJ1-6; no clear D gene. The CDR3 has 15 residues. The V and J ends lost 3 bases and 1 base respectively, with 7 bases between them. Germline V CDR1 and CDR2: MNHNS, SASEGT. The DNA of the CDR3 is TGTGCCAGCAGTGACAGGAGGTCCTATAATTCACCCCTCCACTTT. Amino acids: CASSDRRSYNSPLHF.

The chain uses TRBV5-4 and TRBJ2-7, with TRBD1 identical over 8 bases. V dropped 3 bases and J dropped 5; count of bases not matched to a gene: 7. The CDR3 is made up of 14 amino acids. Germline values: CDR1 SGHNT, CDR2 YYREEE (reference sequence). The CDR3 DNA sequence: TGTGCCAGCAGCTCAAATGGACAGGGCAACGAGCAGTACTTC. It encodes CASSSNGQGNEQYF.

This chain joins TRBV28 and TRBJ2-3; TRBD2 matches at 8 bases. CDR3 size: 19 residues. V trimming: 5 bases; J trimming: 3 bases; junction bases outside the gene matches: 19. CDR1 MDHEN and CDR2 SYDVKM come from the germline V gene. The CDR3 bases are TGTGCCAGCAGTGAGTCCAAGGCACTAGCGGAGGGAATAACAGATACGCAGTATTTT. This codes for CASSESKALAEGITDTQYF. Full variable domain (outside the CDR3, taken from reference TRBV28 and TRBJ2-3): DVKVTQSSRYLVKRTGEKVFLECVQDMDHENMFWYRQDPGLGLRLIYFSYDVKMKEKGDIPEGYSVSREKKERFSLILESASTNQTSMYLCASSESKALAEGITDTQYFGPGTRLTVL.

This clone has a single count. CDR3 loop: CASRITGTSYEQYF. CDR3 DNA: TGTGCCAGTAGAATTACCGGGACATCCTACGAGCAGTACTTC. The V call is TRBV19, the J call TRBJ2-7, with D possibly TRBD1 on 6 matching bases. V lost 6 bases and J lost 1, with 13 bases in between. Germline V CDR1 and CDR2: LNHDA, SQIVND (reference sequence). The CDR3 consists of 14 residues.

This clone was observed a handful of times. The rearrangement links TRBV19 to TRBJ2-2, with 9 nucleotides matching TRBD2. The CDR3 runs to 17 residues. V shed 4 bases and J 2 bases; nucleotides not matched to a gene: 8. The germline CDR1 and CDR2 sequences are LNHDA and SQIVND (reference sequence). The CDR3 region has the DNA TGTGCCAGTAGTAACTCCGGGCGGGGGGGAAACACCGGGGAGCTGTTTTTT. Amino acids: CASSNSGRGGNTGELFF.

The V gene is TRBV13, the J gene TRBJ1-2; D remains ambiguous. This CDR3 region has 15 residues. The V gene lost 5 bases and the J gene lost 7 bases, with 20 bases spanning the gap. Per germline, CDR1 PRHDT and CDR2 FYEKMQ (reference sequence). CDR3 amino acids: CASSQRTVLGAGYTF. CDR3 DNA sequence: TGTGCCAGCAGCCAACGGACTGTGCTTGGAGCTGGCTACACCTTC.

The chain uses TRBV2 and TRBJ1-5; D call uncertain. V shed 2 bases and J shed 4 bases, with 12 bases lying between them. CDR1 SNHLY and CDR2 FYNNEI come from the germline V gene. The CDR3 runs to 15 residues. CDR3 protein: CASSENLAVNQPQHF. The CDR3 DNA reads as TGTGCCAGCAGTGAAAACTTGGCGGTTAATCAGCCCCAGCATTTT. Full variable domain (rest looked up from reference TRBV2 and TRBJ1-5): EPEVTQTPSHQVTQMGQEVILRCVPISNHLYFYWYRQILGQKVEFLVSFYNNEISEKSEIFDDQFSVERPDGSNFTLKIRSTKLEDSAMYFCASSENLAVNQPQHFGDGTRLSIL.

The rearrangement links TRBV6-6 to TRBJ1-6; D might be TRBD1 (6 bases). This CDR3 contains 12 residues. From germline, CDR1 is MNHNY and CDR2 SVGAGI (reference sequence). Trimming cost V 9 bases and J 6 bases, with 9 bases left between them. The CDR3 is CASEDSNSPLHF. The CDR3 DNA reads TGTGCCAGTGAGGACAGTAATTCACCCCTCCACTTT.

The chain is built from TRBV6-1 and TRBJ2-7, with 9 bases that match TRBD1. The V and J ends lost 6 bases and 7 bases, in that order; junction bases with no gene match: 7. Germline CDR1 and CDR2: MNHNS and SASEGT. The CDR3 extends over 13 amino acids. This CDR3 reads CASSGDRVGEQYF. CDR3 coding DNA: TGTGCCAGCAGCGGGGACAGGGTCGGGGAGCAGTACTTC.

This chain connects TRBV18 to TRBJ2-7; TRBD1 agrees at 8 bases. Germline CDR1 KGHSH, CDR2 LQKENI. The CDR3 sequence is 13 residues long. Unmatched junction bases numbered 6, after V lost 5 bases and J lost 6 bases. The CDR3 reads CASSGGQGGEQYF. The CDR3 coding sequence is TGTGCCAGCTCAGGCGGACAGGGTGGCGAGCAGTACTTC. The full variable domain, rest sourced from reference TRBV18 and TRBJ2-7, is NAGVMQNPRHLVRRRGQEARLRCSPMKGHSHVYWYRQLPEEGLKFMVYLQKENIIDESGMPKERFSAEFPKEGPSILRIQQVVRGDSAAYFCASSGGQGGEQYFGPGTRLTVT.

The rearrangement links TRBV28 to TRBJ2-7, with D maybe TRBD2 (6 bases). The germline V gene encodes CDR1 MDHEN and CDR2 SYDVKM. V dropped 4 bases and J dropped 3 bases, with 16 bases sitting between them. CDR3 length: 15 amino acids. CDR3 DNA sequence: TGTGCCAGCAGTTCCGCGGGGCAGGGCAGCTACGAGCAGTACTTC. Amino acid sequence: CASSSAGQGSYEQYF.

The chain uses TRBV29-1 and TRBJ1-2, with a weak D call TRBD1 (6 bases). Germline V gives CDR1 SQVTM, CDR2 ANQGSEA. The V end was cut by 6 bases, the J end by 3 bases, with 11 bases between. The CDR3 runs 12 residues. The CDR3 bases are TGCAGCGTCTCGACAGGCCACTATGGCTACACCTTC. Translating gives CSVSTGHYGYTF.

The chain couples TRBV28 to TRBJ1-2; D is unclear. Trimming pared 6 bases from V and 1 base from J, leaving 12 bases between. Per germline, CDR1 MDHEN and CDR2 SYDVKM. This CDR3 spans 14 amino acids. The CDR3, as DNA: TGTGCCAGCAGCATGGACTTAATTAACTATGGCTACACCTTC. Amino acids: CASSMDLINYGYTF.

The CDR3 is CASSIGRNTEAFF. Written as DNA, the CDR3 is TGTGCCAGCAGTATCGGGAGGAACACTGAAGCTTTCTTT. The genes are TRBV27 and TRBJ1-1; D ambiguous. Looked up from germline, CDR1 is MNHEY and CDR2 is SMNVEV (reference sequence). The CDR3 runs 13 residues. V shed 5 bases and J shed 1 base, with 8 bases lying between them.

V usage is TRBV30 and J usage is TRBJ2-7; 7 positions agree with TRBD1. The CDR3 loop spans 12 amino acids. The germline CDR1 and CDR2 sequences are GTSNPN and SVGIG (reference sequence). J lost 3 bases, V lost 4 bases, and 3 bases had no gene match. The CDR3 sequence is CAWKQGFYEQYF. In nucleotides, the CDR3 is TGTGCCTGGAAACAGGGGTTCTACGAGCAGTACTTC. The whole variable domain, remainder taken from reference TRBV30 and TRBJ2-7, is SQTIHQWPATLVQPVGSPLSLECTVEGTSNPNLYWYRQAAGRGLQLLFYSVGIGQISSEVPQNLSASRPQDRQFILSSKKLLLSDSGFYLCAWKQGFYEQYFGPGTRLTVT.